The 23 T cell receptor beta chains below were found in one sample sequenced in a study of T cell responses to AZD1222 COVID-19 vaccine. Here immunoSEQ multiplex PCR was the method, and the copy in TCRdb shows in-frame clones only, minus some. The repertoire holds roughly 80,000 clones, with more than 90% as singletons. The source material was peripheral blood, sampled on day 0 of AZD1222 vaccination. These TCRs come from an adult in good health.

J is TRBJ1-4 and V is TRBV7-9; no clear D. Deletions cut 5 bases from V and 4 bases from J, with 11 bases between. Per germline, CDR1 SEHNR and CDR2 FQNEAQ (reference sequence). This CDR3 region has 14 residues. The CDR3 nucleotides read TGTGCCAGCAGCCCCCGCGGAGTTAATGAAAAACTGTTTTTT. Its protein is CASSPRGVNEKLFF.

The V and J genes are TRBV7-2 and TRBJ2-5; D is possibly TRBD2 (7 bases). V dropped 5 bases and J dropped 9 bases, with 25 bases sitting between them. The CDR3 extends over 16 amino acids. Looked up from germline, CDR1 is SGHTA and CDR2 is FQGNSA. CDR3 in amino acids: CASSPGGGLVQVAQYF. The CDR3 coding sequence is TGTGCCAGCAGCCCGGGGGGCGGATTAGTACAGGTGGCCCAGTACTTC.

This chain uses TRBV18 with TRBJ2-7; D may be TRBD2 (6 bases). CDR1 is KGHSH, CDR2 LQKENI, per germline. This CDR3 is 14 amino acids long. Trimming removed 3 bases at V and 5 bases at J, with 14 bases between. The CDR3 loop is CASSPPTRTNEQYF. DNA for the CDR3: TGTGCCAGCTCACCGCCGACTAGGACTAACGAGCAGTACTTC.

This clone has only a few counts. The chain combines TRBV2 with TRBJ1-2; D call uncertain. The germline V gene encodes CDR1 SNHLY and CDR2 FYNNEI. Trimming removed 10 bases from V and 4 bases from J, with 16 bases in between. The CDR3 spans 13 residues. CDR3 in amino acids: CATLPDAGYGYTF. The CDR3 DNA is TGTGCCACCCTACCGGACGCGGGCTATGGCTACACCTTC.

V is TRBV24-1 and J is TRBJ1-4; tentative D call: TRBD1 (6 bases). V gave up 4 bases and J gave up 3 bases, with 11 bases separating them. Germline values: CDR1 KGHDR, CDR2 SFDVKD. The CDR3 is 15 residues long. CDR3 nucleotides: TGTGCCACCAGTGACGCGGGACACCCTAATGAAAAACTGTTTTTT. Translated, it gives CATSDAGHPNEKLFF.

This chain links TRBV12-3 or TRBV12-4 with TRBJ1-2; D remains unclear. Trimming shortened V by 0 bases and J by 3 bases, and 5 bases separated the two germline ends. The CDR3 extends over 13 amino acids. The CDR3 loop reads CASSLAQYYGYTF. Written as DNA, the CDR3 is TGTGCCAGCAGTTTAGCCCAGTACTATGGCTACACCTTC.

The chain couples TRBV15 to TRBJ1-5; D not resolved. The CDR3 is made up of 15 amino acids. The germline V and J ends were trimmed by 1 base and 5 bases, with 12 bases remaining between them. Germline lookup yields CDR1 LNHNV and CDR2 YYDKDF (reference sequence). This CDR3 is CATSRVGSSDQPQHF. Written as DNA, the CDR3 is TGTGCCACCAGCAGAGTGGGCTCAAGTGATCAGCCCCAGCATTTT.

The V call is TRBV12-3 or TRBV12-4, the J call TRBJ1-1; the D is unclear. The V end lost 3 bases, the J end lost 8 bases, and 13 bases lay between the germline ends. The CDR3 is made up of 13 amino acids. CDR3 nucleotides: TGTGCCAGCAGTTTTTCGTCTATAGGGGAAGCTTTCTTT. The encoded protein is CASSFSSIGEAFF.

The chain combines TRBV5-1 with TRBJ1-2; D is possibly TRBD1 (5 bases). CDR3 length: 15 amino acids. V dropped 4 bases and J dropped 8 bases, with 21 bases sitting between them. Germline V gene sequence: CDR1 SGHRS, CDR2 YFSETQ. The CDR3 loop is CASSRTPGTPGGYTF. The CDR3 DNA follows: TGCGCCAGCAGCCGTACTCCCGGGACTCCGGGGGGCTACACCTTC.

The chain employs TRBV5-6 and TRBJ1-2; D is perhaps TRBD1 (6 bases). V lost 5 bases and J lost 6, with 20 bases in between. The germline CDR1 and CDR2 sequences are SGHDT and YYEEEE. This CDR3 contains 15 residues. CDR3 nucleotide sequence: TGTGCCAGCAGTTTTCGGAACAGGGAAGAGAATGGCTACACCTTC. Residues: CASSFRNREENGYTF. Together with reference TRBV5-6 and TRBJ1-2, the CDR3 gives the full variable domain: DAGVTQSPTHLIKTRGQQVTLRCSPKSGHDTVSWYQQALGQGPQFIFQYYEEEERQRGNFPDRFSGHQFPNYSSELNVNALLLGDSALYLCASSFRNREENGYTFGSGTRLTVV.

The chain has TRBV7-2 and TRBJ2-2, with 9 bases fitting TRBD1. Trimming removed 3 bases from V and 4 bases from J; junction bases left unmatched: 9. The CDR3 sequence is 17 residues long. CDR1 SGHTA and CDR2 FQGNSA come from the germline V gene. CDR3 DNA: TGTGCCAGCAGCTTCACATGGGGACAGGGAGGCACCGGGGAGCTGTTTTTT. Protein sequence: CASSFTWGQGGTGELFF.

The chain joins TRBV9 to TRBJ2-1; D may be TRBD2 (5 bases). Germline CDR1 and CDR2: SGDLS and YYNGEE. The germline V and J ends were trimmed by 2 bases and 8 bases, with 11 bases remaining between them. CDR3 length: 13 amino acids. This chain's CDR3 is CASSVTGIDEQFF. In DNA form, the CDR3 reads TGTGCCAGCAGCGTTACCGGGATCGATGAGCAGTTCTTC.

CDR3 DNA sequence: TGTGCCAGCAGTACCATGGACAGGGGGGCCGGCTACGAGCAGTACTTC. Protein sequence: CASSTMDRGAGYEQYF. The chain has TRBV27 and TRBJ2-7; TRBD1 matches 10 bases. V shed 5 bases, J shed 3 bases, and the junction held 10 bases outside the gene matches. Germline CDR1 and CDR2: MNHEY and SMNVEV (reference sequence). CDR3 length: 16 amino acids.

The V call is TRBV18, the J call TRBJ2-3; 7 bases are shared with TRBD1. CDR1 is KGHSH, CDR2 LQKENI, per germline. Trimming cost V 6 bases and J 2 bases; bases outside gene matches: 8. The length of the CDR3 is 15 residues. The chain's CDR3 is CASSRRGPDTDTQYF. CDR3 nucleotide sequence: TGTGCCAGCTCTCGAAGGGGGCCCGACACAGATACGCAGTATTTT.

The gene calls are TRBV7-2 and TRBJ2-5, with 8 bases aligning to TRBD1. Unmatched junction bases numbered 6, after V lost 1 base and J lost 5 bases. The V gene's germline CDR1 is SGHTA and CDR2 FQGNSA. The CDR3 is 15 amino acids. The CDR3 sequence is CASSLGQGPGETQYF. CDR3 DNA: TGTGCCAGCAGCTTAGGACAGGGGCCGGGGGAGACCCAGTACTTC.

The genes are TRBV12-5 and TRBJ1-6; D ambiguous. The length of the CDR3 is 13 residues. Germline CDR1 LGHNT, CDR2 FRNRAP. Trimming pared 6 bases from V and 8 bases from J, leaving 11 bases between. DNA for the CDR3: TGTGCTAGTGGCCCGGCCCCGGATTCACCCCTCCACTTT. It encodes CASGPAPDSPLHF.

The chain is built from TRBV28 and TRBJ2-7; 8 nucleotides align to TRBD2. This CDR3 is built from 16 residues. Germline lookup yields CDR1 MDHEN and CDR2 SYDVKM. J was trimmed by 3 bases and V by 2 bases; bases with no gene match: 9. CDR3 residues: CASSLNRQSGSYEQYF. The CDR3 DNA follows: TGTGCCAGCAGTTTAAATCGTCAAAGCGGGAGCTACGAGCAGTACTTC.

This clone was found once. V is TRBV6-5 and J is TRBJ1-4; D is uncertain. Germline V CDR1 and CDR2: MNHEY, SVGAGI. Trimming cost V 2 bases and J 0 bases, with 4 bases left between them. This CDR3 is built from 14 residues. The CDR3 here is CASSYTATNEKLFF. The CDR3 DNA is TGTGCCAGCAGTTACACTGCAACTAATGAAAAACTGTTTTTT.

The chain is built from TRBV9 and TRBJ2-1; D gene uncertain. Germline loops: CDR1 SGDLS, CDR2 YYNGEE. This CDR3 region has 14 residues. V shed 4 bases and J shed 0 bases, with 8 bases lying between them. The CDR3 region is CASSSTLSYNEQFF. In nucleotides, the CDR3 is TGTGCCAGCAGCTCGACCCTCTCCTACAATGAGCAGTTCTTC.

The rearrangement links TRBV5-1 to TRBJ1-2, with D hard to call. Germline V gives CDR1 SGHRS, CDR2 YFSETQ. The ends were cut back, 0 bases at V and 6 bases at J, with 12 bases in the middle. The CDR3 has 14 residues. This chain's CDR3 is CASSLVFRGDGYTF. In DNA, the CDR3 is TGCGCCAGCAGCTTGGTATTCCGCGGAGATGGCTACACCTTC.

With regard to this clone: Other DNA sequences in the same sample also yield this CDR3. The rearrangement uses TRBV24-1 and TRBJ1-6, with 8 nucleotides matching TRBD1. The CDR3 is made up of 16 amino acids. With 2 bases clipped from V and 7 bases from J, the junction kept 6 bases outside the gene matches. CDR1 and CDR2 (germline): KGHDR, SFDVKD. CDR3 in amino acids: CATSDSRQGTNSPLHF. The CDR3, as DNA: TGTGCCACCAGTGATTCGAGACAGGGGACCAATTCACCCCTCCACTTT.

The chain carries TRBV7-9 and TRBJ1-6; 7 bases agree with TRBD1. The CDR3 has 14 residues. Germline lookup yields CDR1 SEHNR and CDR2 FQNEAQ (reference sequence). The J segment lost 8 bases and the V segment lost 4 bases, leaving 5 bases of the junction unmatched. CDR3 sequence reads: CASSSIRGDSPLHF. The DNA of the CDR3 is TGTGCCAGCAGCTCCATCAGGGGGGATTCACCCCTCCACTTT.

To note about this clone: Other DNA sequences in this specimen translate into the identical CDR3. V is TRBV27 and J is TRBJ2-7; 11 bases fit TRBD1. The germline CDR1 and CDR2 sequences are MNHEY and SMNVEV (reference sequence). CDR3 size: 14 residues. The J segment lost 6 bases and the V segment lost 3 bases, leaving 4 bases of the junction unmatched. DNA of the CDR3: TGTGCCAGCAGTTTCCGGGACAGGGGGTTCGAGCAGTACTTC. Amino acids: CASSFRDRGFEQYF.